This T cell receptor beta chain appears in the sequencing data of a study of blood T cell repertoires in COVID-19. V lost 11 bases and J lost 3, with 13 bases in between. Looked up from germline, CDR1 is SNHLY and CDR2 is FYNNEI. The CDR3 runs 12 residues. Some clones are missing from TCRdb's copy, which holds only in-frame ones; the method was immunoSEQ multiplex PCR. In the table there are fewer than 250,000 clones, 83% of which are singletons. The specimen sequenced was PBMCs or T cells enriched from blood (not recorded which). The TCR sequence derives from a woman between 50 and 59 years old who had been exposed to COVID-19. The chain employs TRBV2 and TRBJ1-1; TRBD1 might be the D (5 bases). CDR3 in amino acids: CASGRGDTEAFF. CDR3 nucleotides: TGTGCCTCGGGTCGGGGGGACACTGAAGCTTTCTTT.